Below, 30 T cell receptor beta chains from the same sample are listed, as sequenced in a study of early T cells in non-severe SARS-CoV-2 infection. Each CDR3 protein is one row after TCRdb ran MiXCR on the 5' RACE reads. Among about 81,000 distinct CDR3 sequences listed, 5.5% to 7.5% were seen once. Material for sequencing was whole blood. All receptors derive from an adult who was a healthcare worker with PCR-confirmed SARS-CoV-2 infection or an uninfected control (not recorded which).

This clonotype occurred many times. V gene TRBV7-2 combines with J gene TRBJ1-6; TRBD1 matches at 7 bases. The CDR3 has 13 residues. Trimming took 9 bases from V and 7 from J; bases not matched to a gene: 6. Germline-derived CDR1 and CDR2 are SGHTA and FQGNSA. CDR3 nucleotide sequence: TGTGCCAGTATGGGGGACAGCAATTCACCCCTCCACTTT. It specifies CASMGDSNSPLHF.

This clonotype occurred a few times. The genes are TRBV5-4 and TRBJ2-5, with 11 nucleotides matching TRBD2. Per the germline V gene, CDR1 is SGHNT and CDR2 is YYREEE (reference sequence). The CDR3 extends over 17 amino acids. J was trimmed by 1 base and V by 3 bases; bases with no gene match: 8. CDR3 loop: CASSSKGLAGPQETQYF. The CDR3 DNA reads TGTGCCAGCAGCTCGAAAGGACTAGCGGGTCCCCAAGAGACCCAGTACTTC.

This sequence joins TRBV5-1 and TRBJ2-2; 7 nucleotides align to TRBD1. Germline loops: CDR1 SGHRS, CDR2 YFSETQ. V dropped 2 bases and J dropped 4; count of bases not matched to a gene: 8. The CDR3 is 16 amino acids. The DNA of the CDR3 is TGCGCCAGCAGCTTCATCCCAGGGGACAGCACCGGGGAGCTGTTTTTT. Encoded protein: CASSFIPGDSTGELFF.

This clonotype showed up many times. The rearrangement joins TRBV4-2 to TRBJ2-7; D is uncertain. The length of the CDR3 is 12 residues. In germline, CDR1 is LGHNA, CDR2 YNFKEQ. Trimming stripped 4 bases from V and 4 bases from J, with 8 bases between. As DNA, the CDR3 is TGTGCCAGCAGCCCACCATATTACGAGCAGTACTTC. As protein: CASSPPYYEQYF.

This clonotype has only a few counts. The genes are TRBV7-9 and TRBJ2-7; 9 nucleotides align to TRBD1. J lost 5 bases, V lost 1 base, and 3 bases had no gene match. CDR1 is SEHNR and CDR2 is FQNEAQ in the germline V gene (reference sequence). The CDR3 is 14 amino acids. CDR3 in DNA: TGTGCCAGCAGCTTAGTACAGGGGGCGGACGAGCAGTACTTC. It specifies CASSLVQGADEQYF.

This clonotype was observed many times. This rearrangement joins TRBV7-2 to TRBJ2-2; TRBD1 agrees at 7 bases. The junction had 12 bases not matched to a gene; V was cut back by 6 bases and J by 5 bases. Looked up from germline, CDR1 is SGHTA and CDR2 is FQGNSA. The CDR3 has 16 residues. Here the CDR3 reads CASRAYTSGGTGELFF. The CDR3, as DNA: TGTGCCAGCAGAGCTTACACTTCAGGGGGAACCGGGGAGCTGTTTTTT.

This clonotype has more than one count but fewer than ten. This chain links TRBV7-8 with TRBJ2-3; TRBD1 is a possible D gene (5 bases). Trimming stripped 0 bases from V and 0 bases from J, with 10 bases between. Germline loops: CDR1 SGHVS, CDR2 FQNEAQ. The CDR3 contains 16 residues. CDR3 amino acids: CASSLAGQGSTDTQYF. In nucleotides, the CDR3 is TGTGCCAGCAGCTTAGCGGGGCAGGGAAGCACAGATACGCAGTATTTT.

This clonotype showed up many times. CDR3 in amino acids: CASSSGRTEAFF. For the CDR3, the DNA is TGTGCCAGCAGCTCAGGACGCACTGAAGCTTTCTTT. This chain connects TRBV7-6 to TRBJ1-1; no firm D call. Trimming left V 4 bases short and J 4 bases short, with 7 bases between. This CDR3 has 12 amino acids. Germline lookup yields CDR1 SGHVS and CDR2 FNYEAQ.

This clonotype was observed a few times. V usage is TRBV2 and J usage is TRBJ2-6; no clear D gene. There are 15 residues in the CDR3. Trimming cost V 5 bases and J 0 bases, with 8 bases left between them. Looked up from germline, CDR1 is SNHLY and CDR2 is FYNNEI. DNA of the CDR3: TGTGCCAGCAGTCCCGACCTCTCTGGGGCCAACGTCCTGACTTTC. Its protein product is CASSPDLSGANVLTF.

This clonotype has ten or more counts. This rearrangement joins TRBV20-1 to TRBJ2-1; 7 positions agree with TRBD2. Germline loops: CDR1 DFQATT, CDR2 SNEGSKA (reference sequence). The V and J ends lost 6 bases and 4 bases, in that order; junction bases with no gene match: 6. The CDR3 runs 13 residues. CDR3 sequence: CSARERDYNEQFF. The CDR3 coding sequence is TGCAGTGCCCGGGAGCGGGATTACAATGAGCAGTTCTTC.

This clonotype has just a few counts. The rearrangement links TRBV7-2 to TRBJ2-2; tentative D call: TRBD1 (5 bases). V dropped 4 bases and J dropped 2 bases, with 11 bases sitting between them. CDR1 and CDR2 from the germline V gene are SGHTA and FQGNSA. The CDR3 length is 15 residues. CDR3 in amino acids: CASSYTGYNTGELFF. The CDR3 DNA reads TGTGCCAGCAGCTATACAGGTTATAACACCGGGGAGCTGTTTTTT. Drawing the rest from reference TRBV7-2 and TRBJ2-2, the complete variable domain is GAGVSQSPSNKVTEKGKDVELRCDPISGHTALYWYRQSLGQGLEFLIYFQGNSAPDKSGLPSDRFSAERTGGSVSTLTIQRTQQEDSAVYLCASSYTGYNTGELFFGEGSRLTVL.

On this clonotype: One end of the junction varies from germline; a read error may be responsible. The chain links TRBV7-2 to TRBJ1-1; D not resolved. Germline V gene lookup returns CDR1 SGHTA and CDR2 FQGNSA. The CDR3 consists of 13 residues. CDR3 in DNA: TGTGCCAGCAGCTTAGCGGTTGGAGGTGAAGATTTCTTT. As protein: CASSLAVGGEDFF.

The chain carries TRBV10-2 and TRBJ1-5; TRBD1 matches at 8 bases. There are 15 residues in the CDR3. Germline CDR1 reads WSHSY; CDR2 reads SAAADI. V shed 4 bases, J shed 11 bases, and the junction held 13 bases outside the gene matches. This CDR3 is CASSGETGVAGSQHF. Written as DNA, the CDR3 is TGCGCCAGCAGTGGGGAGACAGGGGTCGCTGGGTCCCAGCATTTT.

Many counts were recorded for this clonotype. The CDR3 nucleotides read TGTGCCAGCAGTGAAGCGGGGGGGCACACCGGGGAGCTGTTTTTT. Its protein is CASSEAGGHTGELFF. The V call is TRBV6-4, the J call TRBJ2-2; 10 nucleotides line up with TRBD2. Losses at the gene ends were 3 bases for V and 3 bases for J; bases not matched to a gene: 1. The CDR3 is 15 amino acids. CDR1 is MRHNA and CDR2 is SNTAGT in the germline V gene.

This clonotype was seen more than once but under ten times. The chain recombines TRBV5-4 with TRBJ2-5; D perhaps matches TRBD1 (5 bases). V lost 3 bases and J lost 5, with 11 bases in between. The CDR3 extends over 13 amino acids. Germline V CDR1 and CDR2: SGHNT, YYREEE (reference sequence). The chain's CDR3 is CASSSDSHETQYF. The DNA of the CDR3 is TGTGCCAGCAGCTCTGACAGTCACGAGACCCAGTACTTC. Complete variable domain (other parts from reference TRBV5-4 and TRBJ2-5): ETGVTQSPTHLIKTRGQQVTLRCSSQSGHNTVSWYQQALGQGPQFIFQYYREEENGRGNFPPRFSGLQFPNYSSELNVNALELDDSALYLCASSSDSHETQYFGPGTRLLVL.

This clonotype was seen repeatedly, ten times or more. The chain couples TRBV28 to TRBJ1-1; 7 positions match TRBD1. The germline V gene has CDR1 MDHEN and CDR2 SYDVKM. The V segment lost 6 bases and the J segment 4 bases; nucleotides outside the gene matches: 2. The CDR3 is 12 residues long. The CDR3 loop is CASRWTGTEAFF. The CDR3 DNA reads TGTGCCAGCAGGTGGACAGGCACTGAAGCTTTCTTT.

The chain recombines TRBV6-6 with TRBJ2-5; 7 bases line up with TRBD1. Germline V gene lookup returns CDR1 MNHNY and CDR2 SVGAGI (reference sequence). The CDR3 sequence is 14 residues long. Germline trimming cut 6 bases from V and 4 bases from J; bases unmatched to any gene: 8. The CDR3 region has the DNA TGTGCCAGCAGACCAAAGACAGGGTTAGAGACCCAGTACTTC. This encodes CASRPKTGLETQYF.

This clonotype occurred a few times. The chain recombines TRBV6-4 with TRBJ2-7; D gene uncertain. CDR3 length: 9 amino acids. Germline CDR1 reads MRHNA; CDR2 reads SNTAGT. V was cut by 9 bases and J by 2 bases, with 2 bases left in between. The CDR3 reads CASTYEQYF. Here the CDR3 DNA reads TGTGCCAGTACCTACGAGCAGTACTTC.

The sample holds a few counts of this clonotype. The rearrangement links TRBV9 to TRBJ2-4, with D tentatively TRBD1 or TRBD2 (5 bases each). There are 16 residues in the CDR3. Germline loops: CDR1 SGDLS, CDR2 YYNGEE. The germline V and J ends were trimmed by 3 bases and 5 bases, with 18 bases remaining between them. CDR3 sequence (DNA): TGTGCCAGCAGCGCATCTCCTCTATCGGGACAAAACATTCAGTACTTC. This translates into CASSASPLSGQNIQYF.

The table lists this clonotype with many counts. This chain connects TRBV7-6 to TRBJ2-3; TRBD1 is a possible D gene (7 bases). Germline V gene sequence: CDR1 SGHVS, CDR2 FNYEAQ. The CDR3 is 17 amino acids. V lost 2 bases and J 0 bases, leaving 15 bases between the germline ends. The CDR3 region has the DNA TGTGCCAGCAGCTTACAAGGAGGGACAGCTAGCACAGATACGCAGTATTTT. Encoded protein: CASSLQGGTASTDTQYF.

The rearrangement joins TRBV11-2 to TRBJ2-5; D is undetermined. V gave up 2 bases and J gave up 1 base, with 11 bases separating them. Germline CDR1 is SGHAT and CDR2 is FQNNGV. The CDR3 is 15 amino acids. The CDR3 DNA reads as TGTGCCAGCAGCTTAAGTAATAGACCCCAAGAGACCCAGTACTTC. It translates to CASSLSNRPQETQYF. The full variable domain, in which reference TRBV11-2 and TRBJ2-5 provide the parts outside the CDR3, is EAGVAQSPRYKIIEKRQSVAFWCNPISGHATLYWYQQILGQGPKLLIQFQNNGVVDDSQLPKDRFSAERLKGVDSTLKIQPAKLEDSAVYLCASSLSNRPQETQYFGPGTRLLVL.

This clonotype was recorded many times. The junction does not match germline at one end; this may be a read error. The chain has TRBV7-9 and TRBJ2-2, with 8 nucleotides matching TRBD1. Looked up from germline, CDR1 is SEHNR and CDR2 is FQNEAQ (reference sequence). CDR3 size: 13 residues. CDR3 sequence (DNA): TGTGCCAGCAGCTTGGAGGGAACAGGGGGGCTGTTTTTT. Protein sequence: CASSLEGTGGLFF.

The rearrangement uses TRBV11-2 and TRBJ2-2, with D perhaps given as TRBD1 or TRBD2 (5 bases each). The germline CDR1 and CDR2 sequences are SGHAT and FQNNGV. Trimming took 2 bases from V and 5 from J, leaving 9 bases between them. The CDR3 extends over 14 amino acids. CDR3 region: CASSLQGPTGELFF. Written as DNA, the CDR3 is TGTGCCAGCAGCTTACAGGGACCAACCGGGGAGCTGTTTTTT. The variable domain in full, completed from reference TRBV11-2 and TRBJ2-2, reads EAGVAQSPRYKIIEKRQSVAFWCNPISGHATLYWYQQILGQGPKLLIQFQNNGVVDDSQLPKDRFSAERLKGVDSTLKIQPAKLEDSAVYLCASSLQGPTGELFFGEGSRLTVL.

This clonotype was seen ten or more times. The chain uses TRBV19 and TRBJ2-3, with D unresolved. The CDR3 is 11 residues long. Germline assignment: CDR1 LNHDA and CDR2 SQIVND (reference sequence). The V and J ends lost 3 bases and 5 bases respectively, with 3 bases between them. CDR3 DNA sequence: TGTGCCAGTAGTATTTTAGATACGCAGTATTTT. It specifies CASSILDTQYF.

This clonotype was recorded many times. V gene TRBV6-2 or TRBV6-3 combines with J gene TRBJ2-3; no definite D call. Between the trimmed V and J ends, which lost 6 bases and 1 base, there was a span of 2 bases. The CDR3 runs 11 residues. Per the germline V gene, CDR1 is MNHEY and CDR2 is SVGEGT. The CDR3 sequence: CASRRTDTQYF. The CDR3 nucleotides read TGTGCCAGCAGACGCACAGATACGCAGTATTTT.

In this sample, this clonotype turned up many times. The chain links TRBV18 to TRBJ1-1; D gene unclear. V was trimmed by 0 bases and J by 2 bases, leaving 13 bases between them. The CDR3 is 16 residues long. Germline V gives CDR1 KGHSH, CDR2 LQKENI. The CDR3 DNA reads TGTGCCAGCTCACCACCGTCTGGGTTTGTAAACACTGAAGCTTTCTTT. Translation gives CASSPPSGFVNTEAFF.

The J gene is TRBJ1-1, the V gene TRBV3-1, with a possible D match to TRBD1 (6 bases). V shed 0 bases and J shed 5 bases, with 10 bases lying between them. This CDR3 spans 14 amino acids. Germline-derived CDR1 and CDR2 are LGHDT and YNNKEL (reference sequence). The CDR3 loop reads CASSQEGTTTEAFF. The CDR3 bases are TGTGCCAGCAGCCAAGAGGGGACAACTACTGAAGCTTTCTTT.

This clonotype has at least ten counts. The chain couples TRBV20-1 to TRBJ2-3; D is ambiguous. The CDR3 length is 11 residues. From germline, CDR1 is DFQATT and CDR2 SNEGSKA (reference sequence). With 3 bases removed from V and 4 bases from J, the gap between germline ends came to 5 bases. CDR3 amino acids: CSASSPDTQYF. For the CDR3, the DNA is TGCAGTGCTAGTAGCCCAGATACGCAGTATTTT.

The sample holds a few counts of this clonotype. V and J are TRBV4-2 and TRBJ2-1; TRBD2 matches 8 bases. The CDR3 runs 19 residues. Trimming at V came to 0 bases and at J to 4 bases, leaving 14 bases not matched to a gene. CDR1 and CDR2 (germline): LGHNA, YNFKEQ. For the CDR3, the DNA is TGTGCCAGCAGCCAAGATAGTGGGAGCGGGGGCTCAAAGTACAATGAGCAGTTCTTC. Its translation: CASSQDSGSGGSKYNEQFF.

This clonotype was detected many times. The CDR3 spells CAISDPRRLEEQFF. The CDR3, as DNA: TGTGCCATCAGTGACCCTCGAAGGCTGGAAGAGCAGTTCTTC. This chain joins TRBV10-3 and TRBJ2-1; D remains ambiguous. V was clipped by 3 bases and J by 10 bases, with 16 bases between them. Germline CDR1 is ENHRY and CDR2 is SYGVKD. The CDR3 length is 14 residues.